This record concerns one T cell receptor (beta chain) sequence. Its antigen is undetermined. Vbeta (60) and Jbeta (13) primers were used in the PCR. Sequencing was performed with immunoSEQ multiplex PCR; in TCRdb, only in-frame clones are kept and a portion is missing. Of more than 110,000 clones in the sample, around 79% are singletons; the top ten hold about 1%. Germline loops: CDR1 SGHKS, CDR2 YYEKEE (reference sequence). The ends were cut back, 4 bases at V and 3 bases at J, with 14 bases in the middle. This CDR3 comprises 16 residues. These data originate in a study of cytomegalovirus exposure and HLA in healthy donors. Findings and caveats of the study: Some highly shared sequence variants likely arose as a pipeline artifact. Later analysis identified about 18,000 TCR beta sequences associated with HLA alleles, using a false discovery rate threshold of 0.05. Most of the TCR beta V segments (in an earlier analysis) were productive either about 87% or about 30% of the time. As a later analysis revealed, most CMV-associated TCR beta chains appeared HLA-restricted.

The clonotype originates from a man aged 18 to 30 in good health and CMV-seronegative. The chain uses TRBV5-5 and TRBJ1-6, with D tentatively TRBD1 (5 bases). Specimen: PBMCs. CDR3 loop: CASSTYTTDYNSPLHF. The CDR3 region has the DNA TGTGCCAGCAGCACATACACGACAGACTATAATTCACCCCTCCACTTT.